What follows are 30 T cell receptor beta chains derived from one specimen sequenced in a study of shared clonotypes between healthy human individuals. Generated by immunoSEQ multiplex PCR, the TCRdb table keeps only in-frame clones and is missing some. The sample includes approximately 2.5 million clones, approximately 92% of them seen just once. The specimen sequenced was naive CD4+ T cells sorted from blood. Subset indicated: CD45RA+ positively selected. Receptor source: a man aged 18 to 35 in good health.

Worth noting for this clone: Other DNA sequences in the sample encode the same CDR3. J is TRBJ1-2 and V is TRBV6-1; D gene ambiguous. Trimming took 4 bases from V and 5 from J, leaving 5 bases between them. Germline-derived CDR1 and CDR2 are MNHNS and SASEGT. The CDR3 consists of 11 residues. The CDR3 nucleotides are TGTGCCAGCAGTGCCGGGTATGGCTACACCTTC. Encoded protein: CASSAGYGYTF.

On this clone itself: Other DNA variants within this sample encode the same CDR3. The V gene is TRBV5-1, the J gene TRBJ2-2; D gene unclear. Trimming cost V 0 bases and J 1 base, with 4 bases left between them. The CDR3 contains 14 residues. Looked up from germline, CDR1 is SGHRS and CDR2 is YFSETQ. CDR3 residues: CASSLEGNTGELFF. The CDR3 bases are TGCGCCAGCAGCTTGGAAGGGAACACCGGGGAGCTGTTTTTT.

The V and J genes are TRBV10-3 and TRBJ1-2; tentatively, D is TRBD1 (6 bases). Trimming stripped 2 bases from V and 4 bases from J, with 17 bases between. Germline-derived CDR1 and CDR2 are ENHRY and SYGVKD. The CDR3 extends over 16 amino acids. The CDR3 DNA follows: TGTGCCATCAGTGAGGATCCGGCAGGGGCCGGCTATGGCTACACCTTC. Its protein product is CAISEDPAGAGYGYTF.

The chain employs TRBV6-6 and TRBJ1-2; 8 nucleotides align to TRBD1. Germline V gene lookup returns CDR1 MNHNY and CDR2 SVGAGI (reference sequence). The length of the CDR3 is 14 residues. Trimming took 0 bases from V and 8 from J; bases not matched to a gene: 5. CDR3 sequence reads: CASSYSGQGFGYTF. CDR3 sequence (DNA): TGTGCCAGCAGTTACTCAGGACAGGGTTTCGGCTACACCTTC.

The chain carries TRBV5-5 and TRBJ1-4; TRBD1 aligns across 7 bases. V shed 5 bases and J 3 bases; nucleotides not matched to a gene: 4. Germline CDR1 is SGHKS and CDR2 is YYEKEE (reference sequence). CDR3 length equals 14 residues. DNA of the CDR3: TGTGCCAGCAGGCTGACAGGGCCTAATGAAAAACTGTTTTTT. This translates into CASRLTGPNEKLFF.

The rearrangement links TRBV7-2 to TRBJ2-3, with TRBD1 matching over 10 bases. Trimming cost V 3 bases and J 4 bases; bases outside gene matches: 7. Germline V gives CDR1 SGHTA, CDR2 FQGNSA. CDR3 size: 16 residues. DNA of the CDR3: TGTGCCAGCAGCTTGGCAGCCGGGACAGGGGCAGATACGCAGTATTTT. Translation: CASSLAAGTGADTQYF. Variable domain in full (rest from reference TRBV7-2 and TRBJ2-3): GAGVSQSPSNKVTEKGKDVELRCDPISGHTALYWYRQSLGQGLEFLIYFQGNSAPDKSGLPSDRFSAERTGGSVSTLTIQRTQQEDSAVYLCASSLAAGTGADTQYFGPGTRLTVL.

The chain recombines TRBV5-4 with TRBJ2-1, with 8 bases matching TRBD2. The V and J ends lost 0 bases and 3 bases, in that order; junction bases with no gene match: 8. The CDR3 has 17 residues. Germline assignment: CDR1 SGHNT and CDR2 YYREEE (reference sequence). The CDR3 protein is CASSLDLSGGLYNEQFF. The CDR3 bases are TGTGCCAGCAGCTTGGATCTCAGCGGGGGCCTCTACAATGAGCAGTTCTTC.

The gene calls are TRBV4-1 and TRBJ2-7; D is perhaps TRBD2 (5 bases). This CDR3 comprises 16 residues. CDR1 is MGHRA, CDR2 YSYEKL, per germline. Trimming pared 0 bases from V and 3 bases from J, leaving 15 bases between. The CDR3: CASSQDSGMTLYEQYF. Here the CDR3 DNA reads TGCGCCAGCAGCCAAGATTCGGGGATGACCCTCTACGAGCAGTACTTC.

Of note for this clone: At the DNA level, this CDR3 is encoded by other sequences in the same sample as well. This chain joins TRBV6-5 and TRBJ1-2; the D is unclear. This CDR3 is built from 14 residues. V was pared by 2 bases and J by 0 bases, with 7 bases between. The V gene's germline CDR1 is MNHEY and CDR2 SVGAGI. CDR3 protein: CASSYGQSNYGYTF. Here the CDR3 DNA reads TGTGCCAGCAGTTACGGGCAATCTAACTATGGCTACACCTTC.

This clone was detected only once. This sequence joins TRBV21-1 and TRBJ2-5; no check of the table's D call, TRBD2, against the DNA was made. TRBV21-1 is classified as a pseudogene. CDR3 length: 17 amino acids. CDR3 DNA sequence: TGTGCCAGCAGCAAGGGACGCGGGGCGGGAGAAGTGGAGACCCAGTACTTC. Its translation is CASSKGRGAGEVETQYF.

The chain links TRBV28 to TRBJ2-3, with 9 bases aligning to TRBD2. The CDR3 runs 15 residues. V trimming: 6 bases; J trimming: 2 bases; junction bases outside the gene matches: 6. Germline V gene data show CDR1 as MDHEN and CDR2 as SYDVKM. DNA for the CDR3: TGTGCCAGCAGCGGCGGGGGGGCCAACACAGATACGCAGTATTTT. Amino acid sequence: CASSGGGANTDTQYF. The whole variable domain, remainder taken from reference TRBV28 and TRBJ2-3, is DVKVTQSSRYLVKRTGEKVFLECVQDMDHENMFWYRQDPGLGLRLIYFSYDVKMKEKGDIPEGYSVSREKKERFSLILESASTNQTSMYLCASSGGGANTDTQYFGPGTRLTVL.

V and J are TRBV5-1 and TRBJ2-4, with TRBD1 identical over 8 bases. Looked up from germline, CDR1 is SGHRS and CDR2 is YFSETQ. Trimming cost V 5 bases and J 7 bases; bases outside gene matches: 14. This CDR3 is 16 amino acids long. In nucleotides, the CDR3 is TGCGCCAGCAGTAGCGCCGCCGCAGGGGGCTTTAACATTCAGTACTTC. Protein sequence: CASSSAAAGGFNIQYF. The full variable domain, in which reference TRBV5-1 and TRBJ2-4 provide the parts outside the CDR3, is KAGVTQTPRYLIKTRGQQVTLSCSPISGHRSVSWYQQTPGQGLQFLFEYFSETQRNKGNFPGRFSGRQFSNSRSEMNVSTLELGDSALYLCASSSAAAGGFNIQYFGAGTRLSVL.

Details on this clone: Other DNA sequences of this sample code for an identical CDR3. The chain employs TRBV11-3 and TRBJ2-5; D remains unclear. Per germline, CDR1 SGHNT and CDR2 YENEEA. The CDR3 is made up of 13 amino acids. Between the trimmed V and J ends, which lost 3 bases and 1 base, there was a span of 6 bases. The CDR3 sequence is CASSLGSQETQYF. The CDR3 region has the DNA TGTGCCAGCAGCTTGGGCAGCCAAGAGACCCAGTACTTC. Supplemented by reference TRBV11-3 and TRBJ2-5, the full variable domain reads EAGVVQSPRYKIIEKKQPVAFWCNPISGHNTLYWYLQNLGQGPELLIRYENEEAVDDSQLPKDRFSAERLKGVDSTLKIQPAELGDSAVYLCASSLGSQETQYFGPGTRLLVL.

This chain links TRBV19 with TRBJ2-1; TRBD1 aligns across 9 bases. Germline lookup yields CDR1 LNHDA and CDR2 SQIVND (reference sequence). CDR3 length: 16 amino acids. V dropped 4 bases and J dropped 6; count of bases not matched to a gene: 10. The CDR3 is CASSTLKTGGTNEQFF. Here the CDR3 DNA reads TGTGCCAGTAGTACCTTAAAGACAGGGGGAACCAATGAGCAGTTCTTC. The full variable domain, its missing parts supplied by reference TRBV19 and TRBJ2-1, is DGGITQSPKYLFRKEGQNVTLSCEQNLNHDAMYWYRQDPGQGLRLIYYSQIVNDFQKGDIAEGYSVSREKKESFPLTVTSAQKNPTAFYLCASSTLKTGGTNEQFFGPGTRLTVL.

The chain recombines TRBV19 with TRBJ1-5; TRBD1 is a possible D gene (5 bases). With 4 bases removed from V and 0 bases from J, the gap between germline ends came to 10 bases. CDR1 is LNHDA, CDR2 SQIVND, per germline (reference sequence). This CDR3 spans 15 amino acids. This chain's CDR3 is CASSKGLHSNQPQHF. The CDR3 coding sequence is TGTGCCAGTAGTAAGGGGCTCCATAGCAATCAGCCCCAGCATTTT.

In this sample, this clone turned up once. This sequence joins TRBV2 and TRBJ2-1, with unresolved D. Germline CDR1 SNHLY, CDR2 FYNNEI. This CDR3 is built from 16 residues. Deletions cut 4 bases from V and 2 bases from J, with 15 bases between. CDR3 sequence: CASSGVGLSTYNEQFF. CDR3 nucleotide sequence: TGTGCCAGCAGTGGCGTGGGCCTGTCCACCTACAATGAGCAGTTCTTC.

Concerning this clone itself: Other DNA sequences of this sample code for an identical CDR3. The V call is TRBV2, the J call TRBJ1-5; D gene uncertain. The CDR3 consists of 14 residues. V was trimmed by 2 bases and J by 1 base, leaving 6 bases between them. In germline, CDR1 is SNHLY, CDR2 FYNNEI. The CDR3 is CASSERGSNQPQHF. DNA for the CDR3: TGTGCCAGCAGTGAAAGAGGGAGCAATCAGCCCCAGCATTTT.

In its sample, this clone was seen a few times. V and J are TRBV2 and TRBJ1-5; D call uncertain. Germline values: CDR1 SNHLY, CDR2 FYNNEI. V shed 6 bases and J shed 4 bases, with 16 bases lying between them. The CDR3 is 15 residues long. The CDR3 loop is CASREAPLGNQPQHF. As DNA, the CDR3 is TGTGCCAGCAGAGAGGCGCCCCTGGGGAATCAGCCCCAGCATTTT.

This clone was counted only a few times. The J gene is TRBJ2-7, the V gene TRBV27; 11 positions agree with TRBD2. J gave up 3 bases and V 3 bases, and 4 bases lay outside the gene matches. The germline V gene has CDR1 MNHEY and CDR2 SMNVEV (reference sequence). This CDR3 has 15 residues. The chain's CDR3 is CASSLIAGGHYEQYF. The CDR3, as DNA: TGTGCCAGCAGTTTGATAGCGGGAGGGCACTACGAGCAGTACTTC.

The rearrangement joins TRBV6-6 to TRBJ2-2; D may match TRBD1 or TRBD2 (5 bases each). The germline V and J ends were trimmed by 8 bases and 3 bases, with 16 bases remaining between them. Germline V gene sequence: CDR1 MNHNY, CDR2 SVGAGI (reference sequence). The CDR3 totals 15 residues. The CDR3 sequence is CASSRSGQHTGELFF. The CDR3 DNA sequence: TGTGCCAGCTCTAGATCGGGGCAACACACCGGGGAGCTGTTTTTT.

The rearrangement links TRBV19 to TRBJ1-1; 9 bases match TRBD1. This CDR3 has 15 amino acids. Germline V gives CDR1 LNHDA, CDR2 SQIVND (reference sequence). V lost 9 bases and J lost 0; bases outside the gene matches: 8. The CDR3 region has the DNA TGTGCCAGCCAGGGGACAGGGACTTTGAACACTGAAGCTTTCTTT. Translating it yields CASQGTGTLNTEAFF.

This clone was recorded only once. V and J are TRBV6-1 and TRBJ2-3; D not resolved. Germline values: CDR1 MNHNS, CDR2 SASEGT. Trimming left V 0 bases short and J 4 bases short, with 8 bases between. The CDR3 sequence is 14 residues long. This CDR3 reads CASSEALQADTQYF. The CDR3 DNA sequence: TGTGCCAGCAGTGAAGCGCTTCAGGCAGATACGCAGTATTTT.

This chain joins TRBV10-1 and TRBJ2-1; D ambiguous. CDR1 is WNHNN and CDR2 is SYGVQD in the germline V gene (reference sequence). Between the trimmed V and J ends, which lost 3 bases and 4 bases, there was a span of 4 bases. CDR3 length: 12 amino acids. Here the CDR3 DNA reads TGCGCCAGCAGTGACAGGTACAATGAGCAGTTCTTC. Protein product: CASSDRYNEQFF.

J is TRBJ1-6 and V is TRBV13; weak D call: TRBD1 (5 bases). The CDR3 extends over 13 amino acids. V was clipped by 7 bases and J by 9 bases, with 13 bases between them. Germline CDR1 PRHDT, CDR2 FYEKMQ (reference sequence). CDR3 in amino acids: CASNERQISPLHF. The CDR3 DNA reads as TGTGCCAGCAACGAGCGACAGATTTCACCCCTCCACTTT.

In its sample, this clone was seen once. The rearrangement joins TRBV6-6 to TRBJ2-1; D call uncertain. The CDR3 extends over 11 amino acids. V lost 3 bases and J 8 bases, leaving 5 bases between the germline ends. CDR1 and CDR2 (germline): MNHNY, SVGAGI (reference sequence). The CDR3 region has the DNA TGTGCCAGCAGTTATATCGATGAGCAGTTCTTC. Encoded protein: CASSYIDEQFF.

This chain connects TRBV5-1 to TRBJ2-7; 8 bases are shared with TRBD2. After removal of 0 bases from V and 0 bases from J, the junction contained 8 bases not matched to a gene. There are 17 residues in the CDR3. Germline values: CDR1 SGHRS, CDR2 YFSETQ. CDR3 residues: CASSLAGGGPSSYEQYF. DNA of the CDR3: TGCGCCAGCAGCTTGGCCGGGGGGGGCCCGAGCTCCTACGAGCAGTACTTC.

This chain connects TRBV10-2 to TRBJ2-7; tentative D call: TRBD2 (7 bases). Trimming left V 7 bases short and J 3 bases short, with 16 bases between. In germline, CDR1 is WSHSY, CDR2 SAAADI. The CDR3 totals 14 residues. The CDR3, as DNA: TGCGCCAGCACCGAAGGGAGGGGGGGCTACGAGCAGTACTTC. This gives the protein CASTEGRGGYEQYF.

J is TRBJ2-3 and V is TRBV2, with unresolved D. Germline values: CDR1 SNHLY, CDR2 FYNNEI. V dropped 4 bases and J dropped 5 bases, with 16 bases sitting between them. This CDR3 is built from 15 residues. CDR3 residues: CASSGGPAILDTQYF. The CDR3 nucleotides are TGTGCCAGCAGTGGAGGCCCCGCTATCTTAGATACGCAGTATTTT.

Here the CDR3 reads CASSPPGKNYGYTF. The CDR3 DNA is TGTGCCAGCAGTCCACCGGGCAAGAACTATGGCTACACCTTC. V and J are TRBV28 and TRBJ1-2, with D hard to call. Germline V gene data show CDR1 as MDHEN and CDR2 as SYDVKM. The CDR3 runs to 14 residues. The V and J ends lost 5 bases and 2 bases respectively, with 12 bases between them.

The rearrangement links TRBV5-1 to TRBJ1-3, with D hard to call. Germline lookup yields CDR1 SGHRS and CDR2 YFSETQ. Trimming left V 8 bases short and J 0 bases short, with 12 bases between. This CDR3 has 14 residues. CDR3 amino acids: CARQIPRSGNTIYF. The DNA for the CDR3 is TGCGCCAGGCAAATCCCGCGCTCTGGAAACACCATATATTTT.